The present entry profiles one T cell receptor (beta chain) with its context. Antigen specificity is unknown. This specimen comes from a study of OX40 agonist ivuxolimab in advanced cancers. Overall study context: Patients were treated with intravenous ivuxolimab, dosed at 0.01 to 10 mg/kg and infused every 2 weeks. One hepatocellular carcinoma and two cutaneous melanoma patients partially responded.

The germline CDR1 and CDR2 sequences are SGDLS and YYNGEE. V was clipped by 6 bases and J by 4 bases; unmatched bases: 9. The CDR3 is made up of 16 amino acids. Findings and caveats of the study: At 0.1 to 3.0 mg/kg and by week 6, clonal expansion occurred in CD4+ and CD8+ blood T cells.

Repertoires were generated with immunoSEQ multiplex PCR, while TCRdb's copy carries only in-frame clones and drops some. This table has 55,000 to 65,000 clones, approximately 79% appearing once. The V gene is TRBV9, the J gene TRBJ2-3; TRBD2 matches 12 bases. This receptor was taken from an adult with an advanced solid tumor such as melanoma, head and neck, liver or kidney cancer. Sample: CD4+ or CD8+ T cells sorted from blood, taken in a trial of the OX40 agonist ivuxolimab. The CDR3 DNA follows: TGTGCCAGCATCCTTTCCCTAGCGGGGGGGCCAGATACGCAGTATTTT. Its protein product is CASILSLAGGPDTQYF. Based on the CDR3 plus reference TRBV9 and TRBJ2-3, the full variable domain is DSGVTQTPKHLITATGQRVTLRCSPRSGDLSVYWYQQSLDQGLQFLIQYYNGEERAKGNILERFSAQQFPDLHSELNLSSLELGDSALYFCASILSLAGGPDTQYFGPGTRLTVL.